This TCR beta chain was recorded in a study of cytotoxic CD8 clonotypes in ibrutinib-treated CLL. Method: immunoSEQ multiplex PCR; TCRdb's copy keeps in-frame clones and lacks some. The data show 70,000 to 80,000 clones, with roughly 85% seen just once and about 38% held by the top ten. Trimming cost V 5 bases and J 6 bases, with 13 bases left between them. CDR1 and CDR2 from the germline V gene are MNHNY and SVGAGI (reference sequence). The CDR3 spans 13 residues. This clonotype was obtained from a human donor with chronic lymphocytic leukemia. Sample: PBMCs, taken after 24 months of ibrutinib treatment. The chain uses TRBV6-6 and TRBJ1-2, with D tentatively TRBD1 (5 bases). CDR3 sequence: CASSLQGLHGYTF. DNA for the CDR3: TGTGCCAGCAGTCTTCAGGGTTTGCATGGCTACACCTTC.